A single sample is the source of the 5 T cell receptor beta chains below, sequenced in a study of shared clonotypes between healthy human individuals. Data came from immunoSEQ multiplex PCR; TCRdb stores just in-frame clones and leaves some out. The sample consists of under 600,000 clones, less than 98% of them appearing once. Source material: naive CD4+ T cells sorted from blood. Subset: CD45RA+ positively selected. The receptors were gathered from a woman aged 25 to 39 in good health.

The chain joins TRBV27 to TRBJ2-1; 7 positions agree with TRBD2. The length of the CDR3 is 14 residues. Germline loops: CDR1 MNHEY, CDR2 SMNVEV (reference sequence). V lost 5 bases and J lost 7; bases outside the gene matches: 8. The CDR3 here is CASSLRTSRNEQFF. DNA for the CDR3: TGTGCCAGCAGTCTACGGACTAGTAGGAATGAGCAGTTCTTC.

In its sample, this clone was seen once. The chain has TRBV10-3 and TRBJ2-5, with TRBD2 matching 10 bases. This CDR3 has 15 amino acids. The germline V gene has CDR1 ENHRY and CDR2 SYGVKD. Germline trimming cut 4 bases from V and 1 base from J; bases unmatched to any gene: 3. The CDR3 DNA reads TGTGCCATCAGTGTACAGCGGGAGGGCCAAGAGACCCAGTACTTC. Translated: CAISVQREGQETQYF.

The chain has TRBV11-3 and TRBJ2-3; TRBD2 matches at 10 bases. V trimming: 5 bases; J trimming: 1 base; junction bases outside the gene matches: 3. Germline V gene sequence: CDR1 SGHNT, CDR2 YENEEA. The CDR3 covers 15 residues. The CDR3 sequence is CASSRGTSGTDTQYF. CDR3 DNA: TGTGCCAGCAGCCGTGGGACTAGCGGCACAGATACGCAGTATTTT.

The rearrangement links TRBV28 to TRBJ2-5, with 10 bases that match TRBD1. The germline gives CDR1 MDHEN, CDR2 SYDVKM. The CDR3 runs to 15 residues. The V gene end was trimmed by 5 bases and the J gene end by 2 bases; junction bases not matched to a gene: 5. The CDR3 region is CASSALDRGQETQYF. The CDR3 coding sequence is TGTGCCAGCAGTGCCCTGGACAGGGGGCAAGAGACCCAGTACTTC.

The CDR3 region is CASSLGRLAGHYNEQFF. Here the CDR3 DNA reads TGTGCCAGCAGCTTGGGGCGACTAGCGGGACACTACAATGAGCAGTTCTTC. This chain uses TRBV5-6 with TRBJ2-1; 11 bases fit TRBD2. The ends lost 0 bases at V and 3 bases at J; junction bases unmatched: 5. Germline V CDR1 and CDR2: SGHDT, YYEEEE. This CDR3 region has 17 residues.